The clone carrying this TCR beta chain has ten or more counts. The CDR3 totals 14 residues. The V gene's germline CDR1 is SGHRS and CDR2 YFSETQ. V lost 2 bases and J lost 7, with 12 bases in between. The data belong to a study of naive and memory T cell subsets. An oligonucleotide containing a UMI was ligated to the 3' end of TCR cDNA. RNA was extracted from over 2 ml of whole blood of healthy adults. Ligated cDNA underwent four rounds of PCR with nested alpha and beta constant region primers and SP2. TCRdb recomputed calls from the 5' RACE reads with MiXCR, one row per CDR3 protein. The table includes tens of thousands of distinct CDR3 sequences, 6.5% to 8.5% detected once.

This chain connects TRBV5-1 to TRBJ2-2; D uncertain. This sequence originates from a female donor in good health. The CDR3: CASSLAMQSGELFF. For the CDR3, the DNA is TGCGCCAGCAGCTTAGCCATGCAAAGCGGGGAGCTGTTTTTT.